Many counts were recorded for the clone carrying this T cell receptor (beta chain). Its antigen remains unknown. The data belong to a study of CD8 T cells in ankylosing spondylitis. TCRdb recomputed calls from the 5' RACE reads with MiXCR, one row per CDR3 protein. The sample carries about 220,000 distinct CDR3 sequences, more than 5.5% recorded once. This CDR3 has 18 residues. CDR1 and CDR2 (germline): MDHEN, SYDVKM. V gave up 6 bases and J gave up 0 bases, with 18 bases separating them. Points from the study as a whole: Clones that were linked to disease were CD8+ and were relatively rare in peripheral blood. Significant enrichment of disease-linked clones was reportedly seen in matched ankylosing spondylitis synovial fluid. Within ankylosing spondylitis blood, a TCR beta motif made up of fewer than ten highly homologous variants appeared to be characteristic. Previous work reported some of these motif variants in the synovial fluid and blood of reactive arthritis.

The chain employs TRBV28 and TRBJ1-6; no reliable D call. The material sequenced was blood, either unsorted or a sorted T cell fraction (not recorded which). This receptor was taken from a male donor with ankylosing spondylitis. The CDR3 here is CASSHRSAGSSYNSPLHF. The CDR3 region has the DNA TGTGCCAGCAGCCACCGAAGCGCAGGCAGCTCCTATAATTCACCCCTCCACTTT.